This TCR beta chain was observed in a study of blood T cell repertoires in COVID-19. Study context: T cells, B-cell-depleted T cells, or PBMCs provided the cDNA or gDNA that served as material.

The length of the CDR3 is 13 residues. The V and J ends lost 4 bases and 3 bases, in that order; junction bases with no gene match: 4. Looked up from germline, CDR1 is SGHRS and CDR2 is YFSETQ. Study processing details: Researchers report that nucleated cell counts were estimated from reference gene primer amplification. Some clones are missing from TCRdb's copy, which holds only in-frame ones; the method was immunoSEQ multiplex PCR. The D gene and trimming were derived from the DNA, and the V and J assignments and clone size from that table. The sample includes approximately 260,000 clones, less than 85% of them seen just once.

The source is a woman older than 75 with active or convalescent COVID-19. The J gene is TRBJ2-7, the V gene TRBV5-1; 7 bases line up with TRBD1. Sequenced sample: peripheral blood. The CDR3 spells CASSVDRVYEQYF. CDR3 nucleotides: TGCGCCAGCAGCGTCGACAGGGTCTACGAGCAGTACTTC.